This TCR beta chain was sequenced in a study of beta chain features in type 1 diabetes. Overall study: About 110,000,000 sorted cells were examined across all samples. Findings and caveats of the study: Sequencing used cDNA, and cells with high TCR expression could therefore be over-represented. People with Type 1 diabetes carried modestly yet significantly shorter TCRB CDR3s in all four CD4+ subsets. Insertions at VDJ junctions were less frequent in type 1 diabetes patients. These patients also deleted more nucleotides at the same junctions.

Sampling consisted of one heparinised blood draw per donor, averaging around 100 mL. On this clone itself: Its antigen is not identified.

Trimming removed 4 bases at V and 5 bases at J, with 9 bases between. Germline lookup yields CDR1 SGHRS and CDR2 YFSETQ. This CDR3 has 12 amino acids. Of the isolated RNA, all was reverse transcribed, and so the sequenced material was expressed TCRB transcripts. Repertoires were generated with immunoSEQ multiplex PCR, while TCRdb's copy carries only in-frame clones and drops some. The data contain hundreds of thousands of clones, 9.5% to 13% of them singletons. Sequencing used naive CD4+ T cells from blood. The origin of this receptor is a man aged 25-40 years with type 1 diabetes. The chain employs TRBV5-1 and TRBJ2-5, with D unresolved. CDR3 bases: TGCGCCAGCAGCACAACCTTCGAGACCCAGTACTTC. This gives the protein CASSTTFETQYF.